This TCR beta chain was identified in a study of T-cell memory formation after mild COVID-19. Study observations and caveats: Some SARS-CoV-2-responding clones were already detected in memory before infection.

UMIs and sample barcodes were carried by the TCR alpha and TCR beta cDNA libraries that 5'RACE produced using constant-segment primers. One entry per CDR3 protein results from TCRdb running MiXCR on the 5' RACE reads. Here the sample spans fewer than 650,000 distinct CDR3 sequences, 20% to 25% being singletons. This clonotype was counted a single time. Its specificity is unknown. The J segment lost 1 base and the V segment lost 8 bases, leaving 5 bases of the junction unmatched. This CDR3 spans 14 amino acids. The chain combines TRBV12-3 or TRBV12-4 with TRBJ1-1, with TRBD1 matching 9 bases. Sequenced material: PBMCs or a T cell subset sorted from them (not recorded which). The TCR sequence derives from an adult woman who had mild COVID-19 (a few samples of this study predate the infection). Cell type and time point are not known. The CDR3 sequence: CASLKTGGNTEAFF. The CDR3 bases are TGTGCCAGCCTTAAGACAGGGGGGAACACTGAAGCTTTCTTT.